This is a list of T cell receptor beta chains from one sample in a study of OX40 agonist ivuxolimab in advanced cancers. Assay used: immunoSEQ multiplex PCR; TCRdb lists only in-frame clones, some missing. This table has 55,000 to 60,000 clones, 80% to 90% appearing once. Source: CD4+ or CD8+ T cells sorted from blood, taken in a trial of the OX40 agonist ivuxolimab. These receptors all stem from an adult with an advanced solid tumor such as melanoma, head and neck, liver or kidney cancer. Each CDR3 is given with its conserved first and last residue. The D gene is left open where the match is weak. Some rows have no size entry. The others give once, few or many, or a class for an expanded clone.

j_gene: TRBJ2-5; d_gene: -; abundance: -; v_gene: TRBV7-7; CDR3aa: CASSSGHGWETQYF; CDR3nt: TGTGCTAGCAGCTCAGGACATGGTTGGGAGACCCAGTACTTC
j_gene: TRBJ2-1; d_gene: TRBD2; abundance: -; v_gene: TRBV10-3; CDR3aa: CAISSQLTSGGGNEQFF; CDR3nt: TGTGCCATCAGTTCTCAACTAACTAGCGGTGGGGGGAATGAGCAGTTCTTC
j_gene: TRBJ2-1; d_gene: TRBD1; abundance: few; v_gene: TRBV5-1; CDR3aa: CASSLRTGADNEQFF; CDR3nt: TGCGCCAGCAGCTTGAGAACAGGGGCCGACAATGAGCAGTTCTTC
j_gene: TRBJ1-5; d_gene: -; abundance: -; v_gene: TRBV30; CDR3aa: CAWGDGGSAQPQHF; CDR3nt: TGTGCCTGGGGCGATGGGGGAAGCGCTCAGCCCCAGCATTTT
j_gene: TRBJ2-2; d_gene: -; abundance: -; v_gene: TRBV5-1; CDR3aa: CASSVESTGELFF; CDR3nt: TGCGCCAGCAGCGTCGAGTCAACCGGGGAGCTGTTTTTT
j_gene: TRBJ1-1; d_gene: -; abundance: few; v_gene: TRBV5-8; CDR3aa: CASSLGYFHTEAFF; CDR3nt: TGTGCCAGCAGCTTGGGGTACTTCCACACTGAAGCTTTCTTT
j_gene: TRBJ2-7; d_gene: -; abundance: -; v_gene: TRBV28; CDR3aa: CASSLQAHEQYF; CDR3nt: TGTGCCAGCAGTTTACAGGCCCACGAGCAGTACTTC
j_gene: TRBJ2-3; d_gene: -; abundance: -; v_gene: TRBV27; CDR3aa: CASSPGLGTDTQYF; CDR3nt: TGTGCCAGCAGTCCAGGACTGGGCACAGATACGCAGTATTTT
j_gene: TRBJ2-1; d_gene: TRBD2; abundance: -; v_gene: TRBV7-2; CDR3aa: CASSSDRLARNEQFF; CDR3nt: TGTGCCAGCAGCTCCGACAGACTAGCGCGGAATGAGCAGTTCTTC
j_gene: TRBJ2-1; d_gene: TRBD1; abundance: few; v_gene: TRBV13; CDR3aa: CASSARRTGFLAVNEQFF; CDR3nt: TGTGCCAGCAGCGCCCGTCGGACAGGGTTTTTAGCGGTCAATGAGCAGTTCTTC
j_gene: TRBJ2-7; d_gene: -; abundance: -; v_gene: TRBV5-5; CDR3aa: CASSLDLAGRTYEQYF; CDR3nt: TGTGCCAGCAGCTTGGATTTGGCAGGCCGTACCTACGAGCAGTACTTC
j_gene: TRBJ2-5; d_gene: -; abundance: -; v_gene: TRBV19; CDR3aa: CASSTQETQYF; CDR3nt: TGTGCCAGTAGTACCCAAGAGACCCAGTACTTC
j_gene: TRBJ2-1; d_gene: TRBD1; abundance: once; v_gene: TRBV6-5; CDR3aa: CASSKTGTGFEQFF; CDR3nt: TGTGCCAGCAGTAAAACCGGGACAGGGTTTGAGCAGTTCTTC
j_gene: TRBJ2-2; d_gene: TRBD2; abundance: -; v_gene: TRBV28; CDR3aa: CASSLHGGGPNTGELFF; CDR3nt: TGTGCCAGCAGTTTACATGGGGGAGGGCCTAACACCGGGGAGCTGTTTTTT
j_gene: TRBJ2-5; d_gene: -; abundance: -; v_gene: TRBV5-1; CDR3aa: CASSLAPRETQYF; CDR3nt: TGCGCCAGCAGCTTGGCGCCCCGAGAGACCCAGTACTTC
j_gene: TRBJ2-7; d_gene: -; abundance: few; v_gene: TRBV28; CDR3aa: CASTTFARGFYEQYF; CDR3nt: TGTGCCAGCACCACATTCGCCCGGGGGTTTTACGAGCAGTACTTC
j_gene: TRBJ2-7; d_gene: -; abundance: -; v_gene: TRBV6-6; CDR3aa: CASSYGYTDYEQYF; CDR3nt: TGTGCCAGCAGTTATGGCTACACAGACTACGAGCAGTACTTC
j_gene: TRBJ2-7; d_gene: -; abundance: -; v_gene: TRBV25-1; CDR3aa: CASSAAGTLAEQYF; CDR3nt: TGTGCCAGCAGTGCTGCCGGGACGCTGGCTGAGCAGTACTTC
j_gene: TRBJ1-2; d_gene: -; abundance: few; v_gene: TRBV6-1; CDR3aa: CASSETMQGRYGYTF; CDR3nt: TGTGCCAGCAGTGAAACTATGCAGGGGCGGTATGGCTACACCTTC
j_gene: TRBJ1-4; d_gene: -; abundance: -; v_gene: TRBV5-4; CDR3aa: CASSLDMAENEKLFF; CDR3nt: TGTGCCAGCAGCTTGGATATGGCAGAAAATGAAAAACTGTTTTTT
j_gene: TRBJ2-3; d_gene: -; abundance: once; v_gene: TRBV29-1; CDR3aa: CSVREGSPSTDTQYF; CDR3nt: TGCAGCGTAAGAGAAGGATCGCCTAGCACAGATACGCAGTATTTT
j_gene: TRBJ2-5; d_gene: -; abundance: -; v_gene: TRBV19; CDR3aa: CASSKTPYGGTQYF; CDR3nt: TGTGCCAGTTCAAAGACCCCGTATGGTGGGACCCAGTACTTC
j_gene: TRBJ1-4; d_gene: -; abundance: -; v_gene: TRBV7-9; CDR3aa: CASSRSLGTTGEKLFF; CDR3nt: TGTGCCAGCAGCCGTTCTTTGGGGACCACAGGTGAAAAACTGTTTTTT
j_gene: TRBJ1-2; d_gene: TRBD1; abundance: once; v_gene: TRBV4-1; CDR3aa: CASSHRQGGYGYTF; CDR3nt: TGCGCCAGCAGCCATAGACAGGGAGGCTATGGCTACACCTTC
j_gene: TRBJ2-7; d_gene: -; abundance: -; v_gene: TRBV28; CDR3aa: CASTAGQSYEQYF; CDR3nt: TGTGCCAGCACGGCAGGGCAATCCTACGAGCAGTACTTC
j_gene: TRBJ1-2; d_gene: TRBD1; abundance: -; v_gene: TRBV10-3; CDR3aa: CAISLGTGPNYGYTF; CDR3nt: TGTGCCATCAGTTTAGGGACAGGGCCTAACTATGGCTACACCTTC
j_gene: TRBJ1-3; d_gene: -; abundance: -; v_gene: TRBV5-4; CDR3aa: CASSLGSSFSGNTIYF; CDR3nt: TGTGCCAGCAGCTTGGGCAGCTCGTTCTCTGGAAACACCATATATTTT
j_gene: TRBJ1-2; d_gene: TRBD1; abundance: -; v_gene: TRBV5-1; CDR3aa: CASSSSGGGYGYTF; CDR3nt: TGCGCCAGCAGCTCTTCAGGGGGCGGTTATGGCTACACCTTC
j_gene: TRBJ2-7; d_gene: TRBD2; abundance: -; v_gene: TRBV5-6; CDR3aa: CASSPQGLAFSYEQYF; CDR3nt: TGTGCCAGCAGCCCCCAGGGACTAGCCTTTTCCTACGAGCAGTACTTC
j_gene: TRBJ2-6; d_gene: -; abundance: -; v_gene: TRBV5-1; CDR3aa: CASSFHPAGANVLTF; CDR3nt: TGCGCCAGCAGCTTCCATCCAGCTGGGGCCAACGTCCTGACTTTC
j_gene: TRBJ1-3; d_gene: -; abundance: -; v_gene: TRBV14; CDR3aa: CASSQAIGTGNTIYF; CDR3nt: TGTGCCAGCAGCCAAGCTATAGGGACTGGAAACACCATATATTTT
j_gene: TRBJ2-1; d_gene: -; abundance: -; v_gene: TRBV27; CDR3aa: CASSLKWGVGGTREQFF; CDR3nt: TGTGCCAGCAGTTTAAAGTGGGGAGTAGGTGGGACGAGGGAGCAGTTCTTC
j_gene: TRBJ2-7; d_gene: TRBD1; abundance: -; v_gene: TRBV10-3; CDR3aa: CAISLTGSAYEQYF; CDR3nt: TGTGCCATCAGCCTGACAGGGTCGGCCTACGAGCAGTACTTC
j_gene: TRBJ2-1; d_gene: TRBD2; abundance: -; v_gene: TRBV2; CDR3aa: CASSTRLLADNEQFF; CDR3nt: TGTGCCAGCTCCACCCGGTTGCTAGCGGACAATGAGCAGTTCTTC
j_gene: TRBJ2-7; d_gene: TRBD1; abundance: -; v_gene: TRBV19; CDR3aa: CATTRDRASYEQYF; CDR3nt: TGTGCCACCACGCGGGACAGGGCCTCCTACGAGCAGTACTTC
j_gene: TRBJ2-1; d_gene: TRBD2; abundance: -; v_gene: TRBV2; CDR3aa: CASSQREGLREQFF; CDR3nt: TGTGCCAGCAGCCAGCGGGAGGGCCTAAGAGAGCAGTTCTTC
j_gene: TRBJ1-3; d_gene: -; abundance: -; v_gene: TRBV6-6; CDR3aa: CASSNPRDAGNTIYF; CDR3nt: TGTGCCAGCAGTAATCCCAGGGATGCTGGAAACACCATATATTTT
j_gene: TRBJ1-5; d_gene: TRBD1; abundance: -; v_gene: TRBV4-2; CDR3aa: CASSFQGASVGNQPQHF; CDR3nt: TGTGCCAGCAGCTTTCAGGGGGCCAGTGTAGGCAATCAGCCCCAGCATTTT
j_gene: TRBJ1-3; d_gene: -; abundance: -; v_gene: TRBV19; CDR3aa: CASSTGESGNTIYF; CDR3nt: TGTGCCAGTAGTACTGGGGAATCTGGAAACACCATATATTTT
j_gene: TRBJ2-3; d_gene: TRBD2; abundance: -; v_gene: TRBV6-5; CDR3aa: CASSPAGGGLATQYF; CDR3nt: TGTGCCAGCAGCCCCGCGGGGGGAGGGTTAGCTACGCAGTATTTT